This T cell receptor beta chain was identified during a study of technical replicates of blood from four donors (dated by TCRdb to 2016 to 2017). The CDR1 and CDR2 encoded by the germline V gene (reference sequence) are PRHDT and FYEKMQ. V and J are truncated by 5 bases and 6 bases respectively, leaving an intervening sequence of 19 bases. The CDR3 spans 15 residues, from the cysteine through the phenylalanine. CDR3 DNA only is kept here, 45 bases in frame from base 1. The protocol used for the library was the immunoSEQ multiplex PCR assay. This is the immuneACCESS table as TCRdb keeps it, with only in-frame sequences that have V and J called. A part of the clones is gone; compared with another copy, unresolved V genes explain less than half, and the rest is unexplained. This sample comprises tens of thousands of clones, 75% to 90% of them detected only once. The top ten clonotypes cover more than 4.5% of the sample.

As to this clone: Its antigen remains undetermined. No much larger clone exists at a distance of one base, and base qualities are not known.

The sequenced sample consisted of PBMCs. The clonotype originates from a human donor in good health. Some clones in this sample may be carry-over from other donors' samples. In this chain, TRBV13 is recombined with TRBJ1-2; possibly the D gene is TRBD1, per 5 matching bases. CDR3 sequence: CASSKGARVLHGYTF. The nucleotide sequence is given as TGTGCCAGCAGCAAAGGGGCTCGGGTTTTACATGGCTACACCTTC.